Here is one TCR beta chain with its context. The antigen is undetermined. The CDR3 end falls 3 residues outside the read, so it is completed with the germline J gene. The data are from a study of T cells in women clearing cervical HPV infection. Study-level background: No precancer developed; the control's incident HPV16 infection cleared within 12 months. General study findings and limits: Cases carried less TRBV6-7 than controls: about 0.1% versus 0.15%.

Produced via immunoSEQ multiplex PCR; TCRdb's table is partial and in-frame only. Its clone listing holds 31,000 or so clones. Trimming took 1 base from V and 7 from J, leaving 13 bases between them. Germline loops: CDR1 DFQATT, CDR2 SNEGSKA (reference sequence). The length of the CDR3 is 14 residues. This sequence was found in a woman aged 18-70 years with a cervical HPV16 infection that either progressed to CIN3+ or cleared (not recorded which). The rearrangement joins TRBV20-1 to TRBJ1-4; a possible D gene is TRBD1 (5 bases). The sequenced material came from blood buffy coat. The CDR3: CSARANGRGEKLFF. The sequenced part of the CDR3 DNA is TGCAGTGCTAGAGCTAACGGTAGGGGTGAAAAA.